A single sample is the source of the 20 T cell receptor beta chains below, sequenced in a study of OX40 agonist ivuxolimab in advanced cancers. Assay used: immunoSEQ multiplex PCR; TCRdb lists only in-frame clones, some missing. The top ten clones hold less than 0.75% of a sample with about 73,000 clones, 85% of them seen once. The specimen comprised CD4+ or CD8+ T cells sorted from blood, sampled in a trial of the OX40 agonist ivuxolimab. The receptors shown here come from an adult with an advanced solid tumor such as melanoma, head and neck, liver or kidney cancer.

V is TRBV9 and J is TRBJ1-3; TRBD1 matches 7 bases. CDR3 length: 16 residues. The V gene end was trimmed by 4 bases and the J gene end by 8 bases; junction bases not matched to a gene: 15. Germline V lookup: CDR1 SGDLS, CDR2 YYNGEE. CDR3 bases: TGTGCCAGCAGCCCTCGAACCGGGACAGTACAGGACACCATATATTTT. Residues: CASSPRTGTVQDTIYF.

This sequence joins TRBV7-2 and TRBJ1-3, with D unresolved. V dropped 6 bases and J dropped 0 bases, with 9 bases sitting between them. Germline CDR1 and CDR2: SGHTA and FQGNSA. This CDR3 is built from 14 residues. The CDR3 reads CASSTYSSGNTIYF. The CDR3 region has the DNA TGTGCCAGCAGTACATACAGCTCTGGAAACACCATATATTTT.

The gene calls are TRBV7-2 and TRBJ2-5; no clear D. The V gene lost 3 bases and the J gene lost 2 bases, with 10 bases spanning the gap. CDR3 length: 14 residues. Germline CDR1 and CDR2: SGHTA and FQGNSA. CDR3: CASSFQTTQETQYF. As DNA, the CDR3 is TGTGCCAGCAGCTTCCAGACCACGCAAGAGACCCAGTACTTC.

This clone was seen a handful of times. V usage is TRBV5-1 and J usage is TRBJ2-2; TRBD1 aligns across 12 bases. Germline assignment: CDR1 SGHRS and CDR2 YFSETQ. This CDR3 spans 15 amino acids. J lost 7 bases, V lost 4 bases, and 5 bases had no gene match. This chain's CDR3 is CASSTGTGGGGELFF. For the CDR3, the DNA is TGCGCCAGCAGCACGGGGACAGGGGGCGGCGGGGAGCTGTTTTTT.

The chain has TRBV29-1 and TRBJ1-2; D unclear. The CDR3 runs 13 residues. Trimming left V 6 bases short and J 4 bases short, with 15 bases between. Germline loops: CDR1 SQVTM, CDR2 ANQGSEA. The CDR3 DNA reads TGCAGCGTGGGAAAGACGGGCTCCTATGGCTACACCTTC. As protein: CSVGKTGSYGYTF.

In its sample, this clone was seen once. The chain has TRBV2 and TRBJ2-6; D ambiguous. CDR1 is SNHLY and CDR2 is FYNNEI in the germline V gene. CDR3 length: 14 residues. V dropped 10 bases and J dropped 1 base, with 11 bases sitting between them. CDR3 in amino acids: CAITGGSGANVLTF. CDR3 nucleotide sequence: TGTGCCATCACGGGCGGTTCTGGGGCCAACGTCCTGACTTTC.

The chain employs TRBV7-9 and TRBJ2-6; unclear D gene. This CDR3 has 15 amino acids. The V end lost 1 base, the J end lost 0 bases, and 4 bases lay between the germline ends. In germline, CDR1 is SEHNR, CDR2 FQNEAQ (reference sequence). The CDR3 region has the DNA TGTGCCAGCAGCTTAGTGGGCTCTGGGGCCAACGTCCTGACTTTC. This gives the protein CASSLVGSGANVLTF.

The gene calls are TRBV7-3 and TRBJ2-3; a possible D gene is TRBD1 (6 bases). The germline V gene has CDR1 SGHTA and CDR2 FQGTGA. The CDR3 is made up of 14 amino acids. The V end lost 3 bases, the J end lost 4 bases, and 11 bases lay between the germline ends. The DNA of the CDR3 is TGTGCCAGCAGCTTCGACCGACAGGCAGATACGCAGTATTTT. Protein sequence: CASSFDRQADTQYF.

V gene TRBV27 combines with J gene TRBJ1-2, with D tentatively TRBD1 (5 bases). From germline, CDR1 is MNHEY and CDR2 SMNVEV (reference sequence). The CDR3 has 12 amino acids. V dropped 10 bases and J dropped 2 bases, with 11 bases sitting between them. The chain's CDR3 is CATAGENYGYTF. The CDR3 region has the DNA TGTGCCACCGCGGGGGAGAACTATGGCTACACCTTC.

In DNA, the CDR3 is TGTGCCAGTACGGAGAGAAAGGGGTTGAACACTGAAGCTTTCTTT. It codes for CASTERKGLNTEAFF. The chain has TRBV19 and TRBJ1-1; a weak D match, TRBD1 (5 bases). Looked up from germline, CDR1 is LNHDA and CDR2 is SQIVND (reference sequence). This CDR3 has 15 amino acids. Trimming removed 7 bases from V and 0 bases from J, with 15 bases in between.

The chain employs TRBV28 and TRBJ2-7; D is ambiguous. The CDR3 extends over 11 amino acids. Germline V CDR1 and CDR2: MDHEN, SYDVKM. Trimming shortened V by 6 bases and J by 6 bases, and 9 bases separated the two germline ends. The chain's CDR3 is CASSPRSEQYF. In nucleotides, the CDR3 is TGTGCCAGCAGCCCCCGTTCCGAGCAGTACTTC.

V gene TRBV10-3 combines with J gene TRBJ2-7; TRBD1 might be the D (5 bases). The V end was cut by 0 bases, the J end by 3 bases, with 15 bases between. Looked up from germline, CDR1 is ENHRY and CDR2 is SYGVKD. This CDR3 has 16 amino acids. The CDR3 region is CAISESGLIGHYEQYF. CDR3 DNA: TGTGCCATCAGTGAGTCGGGGTTGATAGGACACTACGAGCAGTACTTC.

The V gene is TRBV5-1, the J gene TRBJ1-1, with 11 bases fitting TRBD1. J was trimmed by 1 base and V by 3 bases; bases with no gene match: 14. The CDR3 has 19 amino acids. Germline V gene sequence: CDR1 SGHRS, CDR2 YFSETQ. CDR3 DNA sequence: TGCGCCAGCAGCTACCAAGGCCTTGGACAGGGGGCGGGGAACACTGAAGCTTTCTTT. Translation gives CASSYQGLGQGAGNTEAFF.

This clone has a single count. This chain joins TRBV19 and TRBJ2-7; D perhaps matches TRBD2 (5 bases). Germline values: CDR1 LNHDA, CDR2 SQIVND (reference sequence). The CDR3 covers 13 residues. V was shortened by 11 bases and J by 0 bases, with 14 bases between the two germline ends. CDR3 bases: TGTGCCTCCGGCGGTGGGAGCTCCTACGAGCAGTACTTC. It yields the protein CASGGGSSYEQYF. The full variable domain, rest sourced from reference TRBV19 and TRBJ2-7, is DGGITQSPKYLFRKEGQNVTLSCEQNLNHDAMYWYRQDPGQGLRLIYYSQIVNDFQKGDIAEGYSVSREKKESFPLTVTSAQKNPTAFYLCASGGGSSYEQYFGPGTRLTVT.

This clone occurred a few times. The gene calls are TRBV19 and TRBJ1-5; D is undetermined. This CDR3 is 14 amino acids long. CDR1 and CDR2 (germline): LNHDA, SQIVND (reference sequence). Trimming removed 7 bases at V and 0 bases at J, with 10 bases between. CDR3 loop: CASKWGISNQPQHF. The CDR3 DNA is TGTGCCAGTAAGTGGGGAATTAGCAATCAGCCCCAGCATTTT.

V usage is TRBV29-1 and J usage is TRBJ2-7; the D gene could be TRBD1 or TRBD2 (5 bases each). Germline assignment: CDR1 SQVTM and CDR2 ANQGSEA. The CDR3 has 12 residues. V lost 3 bases to trimming and J lost 3 bases, with 9 bases between them. The chain's CDR3 is CSVEKRGYEQYF. As DNA, the CDR3 is TGCAGCGTTGAGAAGAGGGGCTACGAGCAGTACTTC.

J is TRBJ2-7 and V is TRBV7-2; D gene unclear. Trimming took 1 base from V and 4 from J, leaving 11 bases between them. Germline V gene lookup returns CDR1 SGHTA and CDR2 FQGNSA. The CDR3 extends over 14 amino acids. The CDR3 protein is CASSLDGQAYEQYF. CDR3 bases: TGTGCCAGCAGCTTAGATGGCCAGGCTTACGAGCAGTACTTC.

The gene calls are TRBV6-6 and TRBJ1-2; D may be TRBD1 (5 bases). The CDR3 is 12 amino acids. Trimming took 8 bases from V and 2 from J, leaving 9 bases between them. The germline gives CDR1 MNHNY, CDR2 SVGAGI (reference sequence). The CDR3: CASSRDNYGYTF. The DNA for the CDR3 is TGTGCCAGCTCTCGGGACAACTATGGCTACACCTTC.

The chain joins TRBV19 to TRBJ1-4; no clear D. Germline V gene data show CDR1 as LNHDA and CDR2 as SQIVND (reference sequence). The ends were cut back, 7 bases at V and 0 bases at J, with 12 bases in the middle. The CDR3 loop spans 15 amino acids. The CDR3 nucleotides read TGTGCCAGTAATTCGGACGGATCAACTAATGAAAAACTGTTTTTT. Its protein product is CASNSDGSTNEKLFF.

CDR3 DNA: TGCGCCAGCAGCTTGGTGATAGCGGGGGCCGCCGGCTACGAGCAGTACTTC. This translates into CASSLVIAGAAGYEQYF. This chain uses TRBV5-1 with TRBJ2-7, with TRBD2 identical over 9 bases. The V gene end was trimmed by 0 bases and the J gene end by 3 bases; junction bases not matched to a gene: 10. CDR1 is SGHRS, CDR2 YFSETQ, per germline. The CDR3 loop spans 17 amino acids.